These 28 T cell receptor beta chains came from one sample sequenced in a study of T cell responses to AZD1222 COVID-19 vaccine. Profiling relied on immunoSEQ multiplex PCR, and the TCRdb table lists in-frame clones only, not all of them. The sample lists 100,000 to 150,000 clones; roughly 87% were seen once. The specimen comprised peripheral blood, sampled on day 0 of AZD1222 vaccination. The receptors were gathered from an adult in good health.

This chain connects TRBV4-1 to TRBJ1-3; D is unresolved. The CDR3 is 16 residues long. Germline CDR1 is MGHRA and CDR2 is YSYEKL. Trimming took 0 bases from V and 2 from J, leaving 11 bases between them. The CDR3 spells CASSQEPRAAGNTIYF. CDR3 in DNA: TGCGCCAGCAGCCAAGAGCCTCGGGCGGCTGGAAACACCATATATTTT.

Of note for this clone: The same CDR3 can be traced to other DNA sequences in this sample. The chain carries TRBV5-1 and TRBJ1-1; 7 bases align to TRBD1. CDR1 and CDR2 from the germline V gene are SGHRS and YFSETQ. Trimming cost V 4 bases and J 0 bases; bases outside gene matches: 3. The CDR3 runs to 14 residues. The CDR3 region has the DNA TGCGCCAGCAGCCCGGGGACAGTGAACACTGAAGCTTTCTTT. It encodes CASSPGTVNTEAFF.

The chain couples TRBV30 to TRBJ1-2, with D perhaps matching TRBD1 (5 bases). V lost 0 bases and J lost 4, with 9 bases in between. CDR3 size: 13 residues. Germline CDR1 reads GTSNPN; CDR2 reads SVGIG (reference sequence). The CDR3 loop reads CAWSVSQGYGYTF. The CDR3 DNA is TGTGCCTGGAGTGTTAGCCAGGGCTATGGCTACACCTTC.

The chain combines TRBV7-8 with TRBJ1-5, with D tentatively TRBD1 (6 bases). Germline CDR1 SGHVS, CDR2 FQNEAQ. This CDR3 comprises 15 residues. Trimming pared 3 bases from V and 4 bases from J, leaving 13 bases between. The CDR3 reads CASSFTQGRNQPQHF. The CDR3 nucleotides read TGTGCCAGCAGCTTTACCCAGGGGCGAAATCAGCCCCAGCATTTT. The complete variable domain, with remaining parts taken from reference TRBV7-8 and TRBJ1-5, reads GAGVSQSPRYKVAKRGQDVALRCDPISGHVSLFWYQQALGQGPEFLTYFQNEAQLDKSGLPSDRFFAERPEGSVSTLKIQRTQQEDSAVYLCASSFTQGRNQPQHFGDGTRLSIL.

The rearrangement uses TRBV27 and TRBJ2-7; possible D gene TRBD2, 6 bases. This CDR3 comprises 13 residues. V was trimmed by 2 bases and J by 6 bases, leaving 11 bases between them. Germline CDR1 MNHEY, CDR2 SMNVEV (reference sequence). CDR3 DNA sequence: TGTGCCAGCAGTTTAGGGGGGACGACCGAGCAGTACTTC. It encodes CASSLGGTTEQYF.

The CDR3 here is CASSPSLQQGAQNTIYF. CDR3 nucleotide sequence: TGTGCCAGCTCACCTTCCTTACAACAGGGGGCTCAAAACACCATATATTTT. The V call is TRBV18, the J call TRBJ1-3, with 9 positions matching TRBD1. Germline trimming cut 3 bases from V and 6 bases from J; bases unmatched to any gene: 12. CDR3 length: 17 residues. Germline V CDR1 and CDR2: KGHSH, LQKENI.

V usage is TRBV6-2 or TRBV6-3 and J usage is TRBJ1-1, with 10 bases aligning to TRBD1. The germline V gene has CDR1 MNHEY and CDR2 SVGEGT. The CDR3 length is 15 residues. V was pared by 5 bases and J by 5 bases, with 8 bases of the junction left unmatched. CDR3 nucleotide sequence: TGTGCCAGCAGTCCGCGACAGGGGGCAAAGACTGAAGCTTTCTTT. Translated: CASSPRQGAKTEAFF.

The CDR3 sequence is CATSDFLTVPVNQDEQYF. CDR3 in DNA: TGTGCCACCAGTGATTTTCTTACGGTCCCCGTCAATCAGGACGAGCAGTACTTC. This chain uses TRBV24-1 with TRBJ2-7; D call uncertain. Trimming removed 1 base at V and 5 bases at J, with 23 bases between. The CDR3 is made up of 18 amino acids. The V gene's germline CDR1 is KGHDR and CDR2 SFDVKD.

The J gene is TRBJ2-5, the V gene TRBV19; 7 bases agree with TRBD1. Germline V gives CDR1 LNHDA, CDR2 SQIVND (reference sequence). CDR3 size: 14 residues. The J segment lost 1 base and the V segment lost 4 bases, leaving 3 bases of the junction unmatched. CDR3 coding DNA: TGTGCCAGTAGTACCTGGACAGGCCAAGAGACCCAGTACTTC. Translation gives CASSTWTGQETQYF.

There are a few counts of this clone. At one end, the junction sequence differs from germline, possibly due to a read error. The rearrangement joins TRBV5-5 to TRBJ2-1, with a weak D call TRBD2 (5 bases). The CDR3 covers 14 residues. Germline V gene data show CDR1 as SGHKS and CDR2 as YYEKEE (reference sequence). In DNA, the CDR3 is TGTGCCAGCACCTTGGACTTCCTAGACAATGAGCAGTTCTTC. Translating it yields CASTLDFLDNEQFF.

This clone was seen only once. The CDR3 DNA follows: TGTGCCAGCAGTTACGACTCGGGTGGGAACACTGAAGCTTTCTTT. It codes for CASSYDSGGNTEAFF. This chain links TRBV7-6 with TRBJ1-1; no reliable D call. Per the germline V gene, CDR1 is SGHVS and CDR2 is FNYEAQ. The germline V and J ends were trimmed by 6 bases and 1 base, with 15 bases remaining between them. The CDR3 sequence is 15 residues long.

This chain links TRBV4-3 with TRBJ2-5, with D perhaps matching TRBD1 (6 bases). CDR3 length: 14 amino acids. Germline loops: CDR1 LGHNA, CDR2 YSLEER. Trimming stripped 2 bases from V and 9 bases from J, with 16 bases between. CDR3: CASSQHSGVEAQYF. The CDR3, as DNA: TGCGCCAGCAGCCAACACTCAGGGGTGGAGGCCCAGTACTTC.

As for this clone: A read error may produce the germline difference seen at one junction end. The chain couples TRBV14 to TRBJ2-7, with 10 bases lining up with TRBD2. The CDR3 covers 18 residues. Germline CDR1 SGHDN, CDR2 FVKESK. In DNA form, the CDR3 reads TGTGCCAGCAGCCCTCCTCGACATATTAAAGGACTAGCGGTTCATCTCGCCTTC. Protein: CASSPPRHIKGLAVHLAF.

This rearrangement joins TRBV7-2 to TRBJ1-5; D not resolved. The CDR3 totals 17 residues. V dropped 0 bases and J dropped 3 bases, with 15 bases sitting between them. CDR1 and CDR2 (germline): SGHTA, FQGNSA. DNA of the CDR3: TGTGCCAGCAGCTTAGCAAGTCGAGGGTTGAACAATCAGCCCCAGCATTTT. Translation: CASSLASRGLNNQPQHF.

The V gene is TRBV7-9, the J gene TRBJ2-7; D tentatively reads TRBD1 or TRBD2 (5 bases each). Germline-derived CDR1 and CDR2 are SEHNR and FQNEAQ (reference sequence). Between the trimmed V and J ends, which lost 0 bases and 5 bases, there was a span of 11 bases. The CDR3 covers 14 residues. DNA of the CDR3: TGTGCCAGCAGCTTAGCGGCCGGGACGGACGAGCAGTACTTC. It translates to CASSLAAGTDEQYF.

This rearrangement joins TRBV3-1 (or the pseudogene TRBV3-2) to TRBJ1-1; D ambiguous. Trimming removed 3 bases from V and 7 bases from J, with 12 bases in between. The CDR3 is 13 residues long. Germline values: CDR1 LGHDT, CDR2 YNNKEL (reference sequence). CDR3 protein: CASSQLGFYEAFF. CDR3 DNA: TGTGCCAGCAGCCAGTTGGGGTTTTATGAAGCTTTCTTT.

This chain links TRBV18 with TRBJ2-7; D is ambiguous. The CDR3 loop spans 15 amino acids. V was shortened by 5 bases and J by 4 bases, with 18 bases between the two germline ends. CDR1 and CDR2 (germline): KGHSH, LQKENI. The CDR3 DNA sequence: TGTGCCAGCTCAAAGCTGACACCGTTGAAATACGAGCAGTACTTC. This sequence encodes CASSKLTPLKYEQYF.

The chain combines TRBV6-5 with TRBJ1-3; D not certain. This CDR3 region has 13 residues. V lost 2 bases, J lost 0 bases, and 2 bases lay in between. Germline assignment: CDR1 MNHEY and CDR2 SVGAGI. CDR3 loop: CASSYTSGNTIYF. The CDR3 nucleotides are TGTGCCAGCAGTTACACCTCTGGAAACACCATATATTTT.

The genes are TRBV5-8 and TRBJ1-6, with 7 bases fitting TRBD1. The germline V gene has CDR1 SGHTS and CDR2 YDEGEE. The CDR3 runs 15 residues. The V gene end was trimmed by 2 bases and the J gene end by 10 bases; junction bases not matched to a gene: 9. CDR3 residues: CASSFPQGSWSPLHF. The CDR3 DNA reads as TGTGCCAGCAGCTTCCCACAGGGGAGTTGGTCACCCCTCCACTTT.

The rearrangement links TRBV2 to TRBJ2-2; 14 positions match TRBD2. The CDR3 extends over 19 amino acids. The V gene's germline CDR1 is SNHLY and CDR2 FYNNEI. With 7 bases clipped from V and 7 bases from J, the junction kept 17 bases outside the gene matches. CDR3: CASNPQETSGGADFGELFF. As DNA, the CDR3 is TGTGCCAGCAACCCGCAGGAGACTAGCGGGGGGGCCGATTTCGGGGAGCTGTTTTTT. Looking up the rest from reference TRBV2 and TRBJ2-2 gives the full variable domain: EPEVTQTPSHQVTQMGQEVILRCVPISNHLYFYWYRQILGQKVEFLVSFYNNEISEKSEIFDDQFSVERPDGSNFTLKIRSTKLEDSAMYFCASNPQETSGGADFGELFFGEGSRLTVL.

The chain links TRBV9 to TRBJ2-7; perhaps TRBD1 as D (5 bases). Trimming stripped 4 bases from V and 6 bases from J, with 20 bases between. The CDR3 is 15 amino acids. The germline gives CDR1 SGDLS, CDR2 YYNGEE. CDR3 residues: CASSPDIGARFEQYF. The CDR3 DNA is TGTGCCAGCAGCCCAGACATAGGGGCGCGCTTCGAGCAGTACTTC.

This clone appeared a single time. The genes are TRBV5-1 and TRBJ2-7; D gene ambiguous. The CDR3 totals 15 residues. With 1 base removed from V and 0 bases from J, the gap between germline ends came to 11 bases. Germline V gives CDR1 SGHRS, CDR2 YFSETQ. CDR3 in amino acids: CASSLPSRSSYEQYF. DNA for the CDR3: TGCGCCAGCAGCTTGCCCTCGCGAAGCTCCTACGAGCAGTACTTC.

This clone was picked up a small number of times. The V and J genes are TRBV11-2 and TRBJ2-5, with D hard to call. Trimming removed 1 base at V and 4 bases at J, with 1 base between. The CDR3 extends over 11 amino acids. CDR1 is SGHAT, CDR2 FQNNGV, per germline. CDR3 nucleotides: TGTGCCAGCAGCTTAGGAGAGACCCAGTACTTC. The encoded protein is CASSLGETQYF.

The chain couples TRBV18 to TRBJ1-2, with D tentatively TRBD1 (5 bases). In germline, CDR1 is KGHSH, CDR2 LQKENI. The V gene lost 0 bases and the J gene lost 8 bases, with 13 bases spanning the gap. CDR3 size: 14 residues. The DNA of the CDR3 is TGTGCCAGCTCACCACCGGCGACGGGGGGGGGCTACACCTTC. This encodes CASSPPATGGGYTF.

This sequence joins TRBV7-2 and TRBJ1-1; D is uncertain. The CDR3 sequence is 15 residues long. Germline V gives CDR1 SGHTA, CDR2 FQGNSA. Trimming stripped 6 bases from V and 0 bases from J, with 14 bases between. The CDR3 bases are TGTGCCAGCAGTGCGATGGGCGGTATGAACACTGAAGCTTTCTTT. Residues: CASSAMGGMNTEAFF. Drawing the rest from reference TRBV7-2 and TRBJ1-1, the complete variable domain is GAGVSQSPSNKVTEKGKDVELRCDPISGHTALYWYRQSLGQGLEFLIYFQGNSAPDKSGLPSDRFSAERTGGSVSTLTIQRTQQEDSAVYLCASSAMGGMNTEAFFGQGTRLTVV.

This clone turned up a few times. The chain combines TRBV25-1 with TRBJ1-1; a possible D gene is TRBD1 (5 bases). Looked up from germline, CDR1 is MGHDK and CDR2 is SYGVNS. Trimming pared 6 bases from V and 3 bases from J, leaving 17 bases between. The CDR3 is 15 residues long. The CDR3 coding sequence is TGTGCCAGCAGCCCGATGGGGGGGATTGACACTGAAGCTTTCTTT. This encodes CASSPMGGIDTEAFF.

The rearrangement links TRBV7-2 to TRBJ2-5, with D perhaps matching TRBD1 or TRBD2 (5 bases each). From germline, CDR1 is SGHTA and CDR2 FQGNSA. The CDR3 totals 15 residues. V lost 4 bases to trimming and J lost 4 bases, with 16 bases between them. Here the CDR3 reads CASSSSGTAIETQYF. CDR3 DNA sequence: TGTGCCAGCAGCTCCTCCGGGACCGCGATAGAGACCCAGTACTTC.

The chain carries TRBV6-5 and TRBJ1-6; a possible D gene is TRBD1 (6 bases). Germline CDR1 MNHEY, CDR2 SVGAGI. This CDR3 comprises 15 residues. Between the trimmed V and J ends, which lost 0 bases and 7 bases, there was a span of 10 bases. The CDR3 DNA is TGTGCCAGCAGTTACTCGGACAGATTCAATTCACCCCTCCACTTT. This translates into CASSYSDRFNSPLHF.